This T cell receptor (beta chain) was identified in a study of shared clonotypes between healthy human individuals. In the source study's methods: Owing to the provision of junction-only sequences devoid of quality scores by immunoSEQ, filtering differed. Clones were read by immunoSEQ multiplex PCR, and TCRdb kept only the in-frame ones, dropping some. V and J calls and clone size are as listed in that table; D and trimming were resolved from the DNA. The sample records millions of clones, around 93% being singletons. General study findings and limits: Estimated clonotype richness was generally higher in naive than memory subsets.

Concerning this clone: Its specificity is not known.

Naive CD8 cells were CD45RO-negative, positively selected for CCR7, excluding terminally differentiated effector memory CD45RA+ cells. Per the germline V gene, CDR1 is SGHDN and CDR2 is FVKESK. The CDR3 spans 17 residues. Trimming removed 2 bases from V and 3 bases from J; junction bases left unmatched: 9. The sequence was collected from a man younger than 30 in good health. Some clones in this sample may be carry-over from other donors' samples. Material for sequencing was naive CD8+ T cells from PBMCs. V usage is TRBV14 and J usage is TRBJ1-1; 10 bases align to TRBD1. The CDR3 sequence: CASSQRDRGLGDTEAFF. CDR3 sequence (DNA): TGTGCCAGCAGCCAACGCGACAGGGGGCTTGGGGACACTGAAGCTTTCTTT.